Listed below are T cell receptor beta chains from one sample, sequenced in a study of molecular identifiers for immune sequencing clone quantification. TCRdb re-called the PCR reads with MiXCR, one entry per CDR3 protein. The sample has just over 40,000 distinct CDR3 sequences, approximately 18% seen once. Sample: naive CD8+ T cells from blood, with Jurkat cell RNA spiked in. The receptors were gathered from a human donor in good health. Some libraries in this study had Jurkat cell RNA spiked in. CDR3s include the opening cysteine and the closing phenylalanine or tryptophan. The order of the fields is CDR3 DNA, CDR3 protein, D gene, clone size, J gene, V gene. A D gene is named only where the DNA matches it firmly. Clone size is not always given. Where it is, it says once, few, many or a class for expanded clones.

cdr3_nt: TGTGCCAGCAGCTCGGTCGGGGAGCTGTTTTTT
cdr3_aa: CASSSVGELFF
d_call: .
clone_size: many
j_call: TRBJ2-2
v_call: TRBV11-3

cdr3_nt: TGTGCCAGCAGCTTAAGGGGGGACTCCCTGGCCTACGAGCAGTACTTC
cdr3_aa: CASSLRGDSLAYEQYF
d_call: .
clone_size: many
j_call: TRBJ2-7
v_call: TRBV7-3

cdr3_nt: TGTGCCAGCCACGGACAGGGCTACGAGCAGTACTTC
cdr3_aa: CASHGQGYEQYF
d_call: TRBD1
clone_size: many
j_call: TRBJ2-7
v_call: TRBV6-5

cdr3_nt: TGTGCCAGCAGTTGGTCCGGACCCTACCGGTTCTTC
cdr3_aa: CASSWSGPYRFF
d_call: .
clone_size: many
j_call: TRBJ2-1
v_call: TRBV6-2/TRBV6-3

cdr3_nt: TGTGCCAGCAACGAGCAGTACTTC
cdr3_aa: CASNEQYF
d_call: .
clone_size: many
j_call: TRBJ2-7
v_call: TRBV5-6

cdr3_nt: TGTGCCAGTAACTCCGCCTTGGTCCTCCGGTACGAGCAGTACTTC
cdr3_aa: CASNSALVLRYEQYF
d_call: .
clone_size: many
j_call: TRBJ2-7
v_call: TRBV19

cdr3_nt: TGTGCCAGCAAGGACAGCCTCACAGATACGCAGTATTTT
cdr3_aa: CASKDSLTDTQYF
d_call: .
clone_size: .
j_call: TRBJ2-3
v_call: TRBV7-9

cdr3_nt: TGTGCCAGCAGCGGGATGGGGGGCAAGAGGTATTTT
cdr3_aa: CASSGMGGKRYF
d_call: .
clone_size: many
j_call: TRBJ2-3
v_call: TRBV5-6

cdr3_nt: TGTGCCAGCAGCTTCTCCTCCCGAGCCGGTAGCTCCTACGAGCAGTACTTC
cdr3_aa: CASSFSSRAGSSYEQYF
d_call: .
clone_size: many
j_call: TRBJ2-7
v_call: TRBV7-9

cdr3_nt: TGTGCCAGCAGCAGGGCTAGCGGGTTCCCCTCCTACGAGCAGTACTTC
cdr3_aa: CASSRASGFPSYEQYF
d_call: TRBD2
clone_size: many
j_call: TRBJ2-7
v_call: TRBV28

cdr3_nt: TGTGCCAGCACCTTAACCGGGACGGGTGGTGAGGACACCTTC
cdr3_aa: CASTLTGTGGEDTF
d_call: .
clone_size: many
j_call: TRBJ1-2
v_call: TRBV11-1

cdr3_nt: TGTGCCAGCAGTTCCCCCCCGAAGCTTACGTACGAGCAGTACTTC
cdr3_aa: CASSSPPKLTYEQYF
d_call: .
clone_size: many
j_call: TRBJ2-7
v_call: TRBV28

cdr3_nt: TGTGCCACCAAACAGCCTCGTGGGACTAGCAAGGATACGCAGTATTTT
cdr3_aa: CATKQPRGTSKDTQYF
d_call: TRBD2
clone_size: many
j_call: TRBJ2-3
v_call: TRBV2